One and the same sample provided the 10 T cell receptor beta chains below, sequenced in a study of blood T cells in healthy people across ages. Combining a sample-barcoded 5' primer with a J-beta primer mix, a second PCR ran for roughly 7 to 11 cycles. TCRdb used MiXCR to reprocess the 5' RACE reads, holding one entry per CDR3 protein. Of approximately 690,000 distinct CDR3 sequences listed, roughly 43% are singletons. The source material was blood. These receptors were obtained from a man of 80 years or more in good health.

This clonotype came up a few times. The rearrangement links TRBV18 to TRBJ2-7, with 8 bases fitting TRBD2. The CDR3 sequence is 14 residues long. The V and J ends lost 3 bases and 7 bases, in that order; junction bases with no gene match: 8. The germline V gene encodes CDR1 KGHSH and CDR2 LQKENI. The CDR3 sequence is CASSPARGAQEQYF. The CDR3 DNA follows: TGTGCCAGCTCACCTGCGCGGGGGGCGCAGGAGCAGTACTTC.

A note on this clonotype: An end of the junction does not agree with germline; a read error may underlie this. The chain has TRBV6-5 and TRBJ2-4; D uncertain. Judging by the DNA end, TRBJ2-7 fits better; the J call may be wrong. This CDR3 comprises 13 residues. Germline values: CDR1 MNHEY, CDR2 SVGAGI. The CDR3 nucleotides read TGTGCCAGCAGTGCAGGTCGCTCCTCCGAGCAGTACTTC. The encoded protein is CASSAGRSSEQYF.

Ten or more counts support this clonotype. The chain combines TRBV12-3 or TRBV12-4 with TRBJ2-4; D remains ambiguous. CDR3 length: 14 amino acids. The ends were cut back, 5 bases at V and 0 bases at J, with 8 bases in the middle. CDR3 bases: TGTGCCAGCAGTCCAACTCTAGCCAAAAACATTCAGTACTTC. This codes for CASSPTLAKNIQYF.

The chain recombines TRBV4-2 with TRBJ1-2; 11 bases are a match to TRBD1. V trimming: 1 base; J trimming: 12 bases; junction bases outside the gene matches: 7. The CDR3 is 14 residues long. Per the germline V gene, CDR1 is LGHNA and CDR2 is YNFKEQ. The CDR3 nucleotides read TGTGCCAGCAGCCAAGGGACAGGGGGCTTCGGAGACACCTTC. Translated, it gives CASSQGTGGFGDTF.

The sample holds a few counts of this clonotype. The V gene is TRBV5-5, the J gene TRBJ2-7; 8 bases map to TRBD1. Germline V gene data show CDR1 as SGHKS and CDR2 as YYEKEE (reference sequence). Unmatched junction bases numbered 11, after V lost 4 bases and J lost 5 bases. This CDR3 has 15 amino acids. The CDR3 region has the DNA TGTGCCAGCAGCCGTAGGACAGGGATCGTCGACGAGCAGTACTTC. Protein: CASSRRTGIVDEQYF.

This clonotype was counted between two and nine times. The chain has TRBV27 and TRBJ2-5; a weak D match, TRBD2 (6 bases). The CDR3 runs 15 residues. Per germline, CDR1 MNHEY and CDR2 SMNVEV (reference sequence). Deletions cut 6 bases from V and 5 bases from J, with 19 bases between. The CDR3 region is CASRPLDGGSETQYF. Written as DNA, the CDR3 is TGTGCCAGCAGACCTCTCGACGGGGGTAGCGAGACCCAGTACTTC.

The chain uses TRBV15 and TRBJ2-2, with D maybe TRBD1 (5 bases). CDR1 is LNHNV and CDR2 is YYDKDF in the germline V gene (reference sequence). The CDR3 spans 12 residues. V lost 6 bases and J lost 6, with 8 bases in between. This CDR3 reads CATSKGPGELFF. For the CDR3, the DNA is TGTGCCACCAGTAAGGGGCCCGGGGAGCTGTTTTTT.

The chain has TRBV7-9 and TRBJ2-3; D uncertain. V lost 1 base, J lost 4 bases, and 9 bases lay in between. Germline CDR1 is SEHNR and CDR2 is FQNEAQ (reference sequence). CDR3 length: 14 amino acids. CDR3: CASSLGSAADTQYF. CDR3 coding DNA: TGTGCCAGCAGCTTAGGGAGCGCGGCAGATACGCAGTATTTT.

There are a few counts of this clonotype. The rearrangement uses TRBV7-2 and TRBJ2-3, with D maybe TRBD2 (6 bases). CDR1 SGHTA and CDR2 FQGNSA come from the germline V gene. The CDR3 runs 15 residues. V was clipped by 0 bases and J by 0 bases, with 7 bases between them. The CDR3 region has the DNA TGTGCCAGCAGCTTAGCACTAGCTAGCACAGATACGCAGTATTTT. It is translated as CASSLALASTDTQYF.

The genes are TRBV10-1 and TRBJ2-5; possible D gene TRBD2, 5 bases. Trimming took off 3 bases at V and 2 bases at J, with 10 bases between the two ends. CDR1 is WNHNN, CDR2 SYGVQD, per germline (reference sequence). The CDR3 runs 14 residues. The CDR3 DNA is TGCGCCAGCAGTGACTCAAAGCGGCAAGAGACCCAGTACTTC. Translated: CASSDSKRQETQYF.